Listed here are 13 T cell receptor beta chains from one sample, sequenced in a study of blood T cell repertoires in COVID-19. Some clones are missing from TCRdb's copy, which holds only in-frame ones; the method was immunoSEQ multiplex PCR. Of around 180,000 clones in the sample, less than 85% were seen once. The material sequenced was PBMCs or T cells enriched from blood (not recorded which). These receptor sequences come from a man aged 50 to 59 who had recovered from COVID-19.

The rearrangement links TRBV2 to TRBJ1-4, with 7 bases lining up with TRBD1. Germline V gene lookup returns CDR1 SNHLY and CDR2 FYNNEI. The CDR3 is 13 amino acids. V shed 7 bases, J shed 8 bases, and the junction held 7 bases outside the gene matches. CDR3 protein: CASTPDRTEKLFF. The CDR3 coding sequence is TGTGCCAGCACCCCGGACAGGACCGAAAAACTGTTTTTT. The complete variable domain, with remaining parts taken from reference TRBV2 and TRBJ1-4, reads EPEVTQTPSHQVTQMGQEVILRCVPISNHLYFYWYRQILGQKVEFLVSFYNNEISEKSEIFDDQFSVERPDGSNFTLKIRSTKLEDSAMYFCASTPDRTEKLFFGSGTQLSVL.

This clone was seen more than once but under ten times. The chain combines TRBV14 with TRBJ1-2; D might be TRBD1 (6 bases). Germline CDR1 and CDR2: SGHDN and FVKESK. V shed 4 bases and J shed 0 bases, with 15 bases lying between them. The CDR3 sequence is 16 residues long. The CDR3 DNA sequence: TGTGCCAGCAGCCTCATAGGACAGCAGGCTAACTATGGCTACACCTTC. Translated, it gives CASSLIGQQANYGYTF.

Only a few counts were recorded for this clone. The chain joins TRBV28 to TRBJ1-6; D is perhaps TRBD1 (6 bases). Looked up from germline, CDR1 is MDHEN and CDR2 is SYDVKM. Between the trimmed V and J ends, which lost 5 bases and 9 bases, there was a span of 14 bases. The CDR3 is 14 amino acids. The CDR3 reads CASSPPQGGSPLHF. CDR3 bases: TGTGCCAGCAGTCCACCACAGGGTGGTTCACCCCTCCACTTT.

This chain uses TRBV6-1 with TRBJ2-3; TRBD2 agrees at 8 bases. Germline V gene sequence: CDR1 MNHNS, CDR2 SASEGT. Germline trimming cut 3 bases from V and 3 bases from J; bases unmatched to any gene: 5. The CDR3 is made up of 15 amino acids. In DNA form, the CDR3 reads TGTGCCAGCAGTGATGGGGGCGGGGGGACAGATACGCAGTATTTT. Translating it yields CASSDGGGGTDTQYF.

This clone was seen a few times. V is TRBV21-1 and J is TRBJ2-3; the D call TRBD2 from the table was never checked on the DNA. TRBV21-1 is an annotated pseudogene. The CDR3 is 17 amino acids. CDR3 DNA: TGTGCCAGCAGCATGGTGAATCCCGGGACTAGCGTAGATACGCAGTATTTT. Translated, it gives CASSMVNPGTSVDTQYF.

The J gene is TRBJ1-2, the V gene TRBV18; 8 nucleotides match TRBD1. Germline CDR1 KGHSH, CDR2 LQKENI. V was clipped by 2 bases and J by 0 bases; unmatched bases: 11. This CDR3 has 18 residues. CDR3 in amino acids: CASSPRGGTGPANYGYTF. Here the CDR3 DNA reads TGTGCCAGCTCACCAAGGGGAGGGACAGGACCAGCTAACTATGGCTACACCTTC.

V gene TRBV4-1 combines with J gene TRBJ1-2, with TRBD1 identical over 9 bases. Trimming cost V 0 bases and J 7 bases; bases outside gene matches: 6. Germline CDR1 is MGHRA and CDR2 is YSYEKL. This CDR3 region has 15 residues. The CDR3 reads CASSQDGTGRGGYTF. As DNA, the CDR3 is TGCGCCAGCAGCCAAGATGGGACAGGGAGGGGTGGCTACACCTTC.

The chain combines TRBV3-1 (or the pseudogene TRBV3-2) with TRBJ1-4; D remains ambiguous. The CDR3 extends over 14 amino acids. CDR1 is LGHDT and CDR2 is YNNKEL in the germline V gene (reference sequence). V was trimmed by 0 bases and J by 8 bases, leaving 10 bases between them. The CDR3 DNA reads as TGTGCCAGCAGCCAAGAACGCGGATCCGAAAAACTGTTTTTT. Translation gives CASSQERGSEKLFF.

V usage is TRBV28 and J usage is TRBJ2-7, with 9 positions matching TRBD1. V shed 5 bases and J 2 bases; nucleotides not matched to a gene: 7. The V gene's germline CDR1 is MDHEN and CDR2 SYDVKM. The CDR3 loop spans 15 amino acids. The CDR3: CASSPTDRGAYEQYF. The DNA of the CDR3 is TGTGCCAGCAGTCCGACAGACAGGGGGGCCTACGAGCAGTACTTC.

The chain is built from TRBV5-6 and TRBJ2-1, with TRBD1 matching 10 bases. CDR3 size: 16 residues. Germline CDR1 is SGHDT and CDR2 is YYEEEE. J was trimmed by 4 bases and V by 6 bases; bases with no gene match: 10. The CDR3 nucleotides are TGTGCCAGCAATCCGGGACAGGGGATCCGGTACAATGAGCAGTTCTTC. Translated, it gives CASNPGQGIRYNEQFF.

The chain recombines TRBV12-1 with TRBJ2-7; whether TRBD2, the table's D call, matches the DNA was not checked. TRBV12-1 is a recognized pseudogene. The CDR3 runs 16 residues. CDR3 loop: CASSLRSRREPYEQYF. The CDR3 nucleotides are TGTGCCAGCAGCCTACGAAGCAGGAGGGAACCCTACGAGCAGTACTTC.

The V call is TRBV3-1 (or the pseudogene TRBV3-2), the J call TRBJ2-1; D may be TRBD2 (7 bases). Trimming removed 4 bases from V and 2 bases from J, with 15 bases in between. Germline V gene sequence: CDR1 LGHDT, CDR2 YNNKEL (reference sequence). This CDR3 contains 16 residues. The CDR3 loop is CASSPLWGGPYNEQFF. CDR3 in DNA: TGTGCCAGCAGCCCTCTTTGGGGGGGCCCCTACAATGAGCAGTTCTTC.

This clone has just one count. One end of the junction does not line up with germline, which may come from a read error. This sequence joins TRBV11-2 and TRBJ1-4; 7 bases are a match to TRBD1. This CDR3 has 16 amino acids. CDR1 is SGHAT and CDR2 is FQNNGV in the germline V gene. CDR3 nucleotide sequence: TGTGCCAGCAGCGTAGACAGGGTCGGTGCTAATGAAAAACTGTTTTTT. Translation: CASSVDRVGANEKLFF.